The 12 T cell receptor beta chains in this list originate from one sample, sequenced in a study of blood T cell repertoires in COVID-19 (TCRdb year 2020). Libraries were prepared through the immunoSEQ multiplex PCR assay. Not all clones reach the TCRdb copy of this immuneACCESS table, which keeps in-frame sequences only. Checked studies attribute under half of the gap to unresolved V genes and leave the rest unexplained. The sample table holds some 190,000 clones, of which over 80% were seen once. Jointly, the top ten make up approximately 8% of the sample. Sequenced: peripheral blood. These receptors were collected from a woman aged 55-70 years with COVID-19, enrolled during active disease.

J is TRBJ2-3 and V is TRBV19; 9 bases fit TRBD1. V gave up 7 bases and J gave up 0 bases; unmatched junction bases: 8. Looked up from germline, CDR1 is LNHDA and CDR2 is SQIVND (reference sequence). This CDR3 contains 16 residues. The DNA for the CDR3 is TGTGCCAGTAAGGGACAGGGAAAGGAAAGCACAGATACGCAGTATTTT. Translation: CASKGQGKESTDTQYF.

V gene TRBV28 combines with J gene TRBJ1-1; 8 bases match TRBD1. V shed 6 bases, J shed 4 bases, and the junction held 4 bases outside the gene matches. Looked up from germline, CDR1 is MDHEN and CDR2 is SYDVKM. The CDR3 is made up of 13 amino acids. CDR3 nucleotides: TGTGCCAGCAGATCAGGGGGCCGCACTGAAGCTTTCTTT. Its protein product is CASRSGGRTEAFF.

There are a few counts of this clone. This chain uses TRBV7-9 with TRBJ2-1; 11 bases align to TRBD2. This CDR3 has 18 amino acids. Germline V gene data show CDR1 as SEHNR and CDR2 as FQNEAQ (reference sequence). The J segment lost 6 bases and the V segment lost 5 bases, leaving 15 bases of the junction unmatched. CDR3 DNA: TGTGCCAGCAGCCCCCGAAGTAGCGGGAGGGCCCTCCGCAATGAGCAGTTCTTC. This gives the protein CASSPRSSGRALRNEQFF.

The chain carries TRBV6-4 and TRBJ2-3; 14 nucleotides align to TRBD2. The CDR3 length is 19 residues. J lost 3 bases, V lost 6 bases, and 14 bases had no gene match. In germline, CDR1 is MRHNA, CDR2 SNTAGT. The DNA for the CDR3 is TGTGCCAGCAGCACCCCGGGACTAGCGGGAGAAGGAAGGACAGATACGCAGTATTTT. It translates to CASSTPGLAGEGRTDTQYF.

In this sample, this clone turned up once. The chain employs TRBV15 and TRBJ2-3; 10 positions match TRBD1. This CDR3 region has 16 residues. The germline gives CDR1 LNHNV, CDR2 YYDKDF (reference sequence). V was pared by 3 bases and J by 4 bases, with 7 bases of the junction left unmatched. The CDR3 DNA follows: TGTGCCACCAGCAGGGGGATCGGGACAGGGGCAGATACGCAGTATTTT. Protein product: CATSRGIGTGADTQYF.

This sequence joins TRBV7-2 and TRBJ2-3; 10 bases line up with TRBD2. CDR1 and CDR2 (germline): SGHTA, FQGNSA. This CDR3 comprises 16 residues. V was pared by 1 base and J by 4 bases, with 5 bases of the junction left unmatched. The CDR3 is CASSLGSGRFSDTQYF. CDR3 in DNA: TGTGCCAGCAGCTTAGGTAGCGGGAGGTTCTCAGATACGCAGTATTTT.

V gene TRBV7-8 combines with J gene TRBJ1-1, with D possibly matching TRBD1 (5 bases). CDR1 and CDR2 from the germline V gene are SGHVS and FQNEAQ. This CDR3 has 12 amino acids. The V end lost 5 bases, the J end lost 11 bases, and 15 bases lay between the germline ends. CDR3 sequence reads: CASSRPTEGAFF. DNA for the CDR3: TGTGCCAGCAGCCGACCGACAGAAGGCGCTTTCTTT.

The chain carries TRBV9 and TRBJ1-2, with 7 bases that match TRBD1. Germline V gene lookup returns CDR1 SGDLS and CDR2 YYNGEE. This CDR3 has 16 amino acids. The trim removed 4 bases at V and 5 bases at J, leaving 14 bases unmatched. The CDR3 DNA follows: TGTGCCAGCAGCCCTCCTCCCGGGACAGCGAAGTATGGCTACACCTTC. Its protein product is CASSPPPGTAKYGYTF.

The rearrangement joins TRBV19 to TRBJ1-2; the D is unclear. Trimming left V 4 bases short and J 7 bases short, with 16 bases between. This CDR3 spans 14 amino acids. The germline V gene has CDR1 LNHDA and CDR2 SQIVND (reference sequence). The CDR3 sequence is CASSRYEELGGYTF. The CDR3 bases are TGTGCCAGTAGTAGGTACGAGGAGTTGGGTGGCTACACCTTC.

The rearrangement joins TRBV6-5 to TRBJ2-5; the match to TRBD2 covers 7 bases. The V gene end was trimmed by 4 bases and the J gene end by 5 bases; junction bases not matched to a gene: 10. The CDR3 sequence is 15 residues long. Germline loops: CDR1 MNHEY, CDR2 SVGAGI. The CDR3 sequence is CASSWGEGGTETQYF. The CDR3 coding sequence is TGTGCCAGCAGTTGGGGGGAGGGAGGCACGGAGACCCAGTACTTC.

The chain uses TRBV18 and TRBJ2-1; 12 positions match TRBD1. With 6 bases clipped from V and 9 bases from J, the junction kept 15 bases outside the gene matches. Germline-derived CDR1 and CDR2 are KGHSH and LQKENI. CDR3 length: 17 residues. DNA of the CDR3: TGTGCCAGCTCGCTAAAAGAGTGGGGACAGGGGGCTATTGAGCAGTTCTTC. This sequence encodes CASSLKEWGQGAIEQFF.

The rearrangement links TRBV27 to TRBJ1-2; D might be TRBD1 (5 bases). V was cut by 5 bases and J by 4 bases, with 20 bases left in between. This CDR3 is built from 16 residues. In germline, CDR1 is MNHEY, CDR2 SMNVEV (reference sequence). The CDR3 DNA reads as TGTGCCAGCAGTCCCCAAAGACAGCCTTTCGGCTATGGCTACACCTTC. It codes for CASSPQRQPFGYGYTF.